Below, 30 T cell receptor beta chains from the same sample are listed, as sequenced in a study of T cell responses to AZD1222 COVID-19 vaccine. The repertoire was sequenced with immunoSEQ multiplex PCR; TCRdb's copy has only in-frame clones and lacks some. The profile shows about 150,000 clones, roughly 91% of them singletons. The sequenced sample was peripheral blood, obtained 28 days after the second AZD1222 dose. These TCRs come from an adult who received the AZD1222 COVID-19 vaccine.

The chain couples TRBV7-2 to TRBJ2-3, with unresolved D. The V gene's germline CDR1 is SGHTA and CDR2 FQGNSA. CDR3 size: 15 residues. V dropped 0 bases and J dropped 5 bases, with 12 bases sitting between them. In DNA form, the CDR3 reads TGTGCCAGCAGCTTAGCCGCCGGGCTGGGAGATACGCAGTATTTT. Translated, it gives CASSLAAGLGDTQYF.

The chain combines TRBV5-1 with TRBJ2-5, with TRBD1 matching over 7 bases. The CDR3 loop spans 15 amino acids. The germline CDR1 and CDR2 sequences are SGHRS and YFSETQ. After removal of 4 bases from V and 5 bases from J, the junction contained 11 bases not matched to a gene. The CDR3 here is CASSRQGNGRETQYF. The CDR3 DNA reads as TGCGCCAGCAGCCGACAGGGAAACGGACGGGAGACCCAGTACTTC. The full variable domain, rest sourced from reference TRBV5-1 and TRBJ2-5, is KAGVTQTPRYLIKTRGQQVTLSCSPISGHRSVSWYQQTPGQGLQFLFEYFSETQRNKGNFPGRFSGRQFSNSRSEMNVSTLELGDSALYLCASSRQGNGRETQYFGPGTRLLVL.

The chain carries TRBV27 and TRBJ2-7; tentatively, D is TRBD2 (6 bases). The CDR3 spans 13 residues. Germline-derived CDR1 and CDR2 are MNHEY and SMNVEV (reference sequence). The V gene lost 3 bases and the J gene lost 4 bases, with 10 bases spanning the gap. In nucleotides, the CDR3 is TGTGCCAGCAGTTTTGGGGGAGGATACGAGCAGTACTTC. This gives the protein CASSFGGGYEQYF.

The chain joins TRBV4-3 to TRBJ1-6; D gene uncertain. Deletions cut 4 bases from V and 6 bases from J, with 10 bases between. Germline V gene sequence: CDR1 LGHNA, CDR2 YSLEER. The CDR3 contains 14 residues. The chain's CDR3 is CASSPGQPNSPLHF. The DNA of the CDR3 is TGCGCCAGCAGCCCAGGCCAGCCTAATTCACCCCTCCACTTT.

The CDR3 protein is CASTRTSGRGSYEQYF. The DNA of the CDR3 is TGTGCCAGTACCCGGACTAGCGGGAGGGGATCCTACGAGCAGTACTTC. The gene calls are TRBV19 and TRBJ2-7, with 15 bases fitting TRBD2. Germline V gene lookup returns CDR1 LNHDA and CDR2 SQIVND (reference sequence). With 7 bases clipped from V and 1 base from J, the junction kept 5 bases outside the gene matches. This CDR3 is built from 16 residues.

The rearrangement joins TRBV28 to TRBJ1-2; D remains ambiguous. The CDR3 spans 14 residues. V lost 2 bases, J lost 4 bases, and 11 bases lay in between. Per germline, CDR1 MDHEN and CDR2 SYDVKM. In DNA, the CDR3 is TGTGCCAGCAGTTTAGCCGTAGTTGCCTATGGCTACACCTTC. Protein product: CASSLAVVAYGYTF.

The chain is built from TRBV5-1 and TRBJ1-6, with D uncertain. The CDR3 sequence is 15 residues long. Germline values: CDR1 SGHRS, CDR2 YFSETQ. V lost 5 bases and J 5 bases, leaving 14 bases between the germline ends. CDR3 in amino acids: CASRDSPSNNSPLHF. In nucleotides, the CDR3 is TGCGCCAGCAGGGATTCCCCTTCGAATAATTCACCCCTCCACTTT. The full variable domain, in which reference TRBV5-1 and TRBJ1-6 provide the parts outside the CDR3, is KAGVTQTPRYLIKTRGQQVTLSCSPISGHRSVSWYQQTPGQGLQFLFEYFSETQRNKGNFPGRFSGRQFSNSRSEMNVSTLELGDSALYLCASRDSPSNNSPLHFGNGTRLTVT.

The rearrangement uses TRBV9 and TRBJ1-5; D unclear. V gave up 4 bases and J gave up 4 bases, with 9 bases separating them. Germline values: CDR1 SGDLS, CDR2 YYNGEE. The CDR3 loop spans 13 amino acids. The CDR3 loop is CASSSEVNQPQHF. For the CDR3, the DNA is TGTGCCAGCAGCTCAGAGGTGAATCAGCCCCAGCATTTT.

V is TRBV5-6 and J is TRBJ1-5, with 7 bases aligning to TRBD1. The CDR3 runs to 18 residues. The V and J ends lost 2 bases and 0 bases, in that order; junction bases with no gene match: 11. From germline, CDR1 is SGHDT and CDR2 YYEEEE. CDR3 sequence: CASSFNRGLTISNQPQHF. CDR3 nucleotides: TGTGCCAGCAGCTTCAACAGGGGCCTTACCATTAGCAATCAGCCCCAGCATTTT.

The CDR3 DNA reads TGTGCCAGCAGTGAAGCGGTGGGCGGGGGGCAAGATACGCAGTATTTT. This translates into CASSEAVGGGQDTQYF. The rearrangement joins TRBV6-1 to TRBJ2-3, with TRBD2 identical over 8 bases. This CDR3 has 16 amino acids. Germline CDR1 reads MNHNS; CDR2 reads SASEGT. V trimming: 0 bases; J trimming: 5 bases; junction bases outside the gene matches: 7.

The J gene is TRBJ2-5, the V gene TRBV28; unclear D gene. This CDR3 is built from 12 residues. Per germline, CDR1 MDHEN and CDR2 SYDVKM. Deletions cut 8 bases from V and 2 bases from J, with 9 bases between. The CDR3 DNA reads TGTGCCAGCTCTATTTTACAAGAGACCCAGTACTTC. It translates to CASSILQETQYF.

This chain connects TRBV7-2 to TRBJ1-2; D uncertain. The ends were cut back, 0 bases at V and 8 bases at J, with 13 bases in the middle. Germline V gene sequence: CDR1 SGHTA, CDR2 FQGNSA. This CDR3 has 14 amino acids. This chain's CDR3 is CASSLARQVQGYTF. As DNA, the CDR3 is TGTGCCAGCAGCTTAGCGAGGCAGGTTCAGGGCTACACCTTC.

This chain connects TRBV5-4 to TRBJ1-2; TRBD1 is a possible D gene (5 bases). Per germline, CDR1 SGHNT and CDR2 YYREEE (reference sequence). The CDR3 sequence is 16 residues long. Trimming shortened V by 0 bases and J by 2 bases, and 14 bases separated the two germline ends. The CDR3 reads CASSLGGTDLNYGYTF. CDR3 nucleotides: TGTGCCAGCAGCTTGGGTGGGACGGACCTGAACTATGGCTACACCTTC.

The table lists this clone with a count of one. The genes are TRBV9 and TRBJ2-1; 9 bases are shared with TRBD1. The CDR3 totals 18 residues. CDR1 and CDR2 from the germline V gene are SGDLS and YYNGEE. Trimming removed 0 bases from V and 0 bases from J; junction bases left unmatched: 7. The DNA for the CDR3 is TGTGCCAGCAGCGTAGAGGTATGGGGACAGGGCTCCTACAATGAGCAGTTCTTC. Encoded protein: CASSVEVWGQGSYNEQFF.

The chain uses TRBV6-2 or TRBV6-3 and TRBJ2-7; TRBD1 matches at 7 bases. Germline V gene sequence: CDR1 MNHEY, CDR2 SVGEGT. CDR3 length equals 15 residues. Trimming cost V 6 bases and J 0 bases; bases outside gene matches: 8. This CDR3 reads CASSARGQISYEQYF. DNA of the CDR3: TGTGCCAGCAGCGCAAGGGGACAGATCTCCTACGAGCAGTACTTC.

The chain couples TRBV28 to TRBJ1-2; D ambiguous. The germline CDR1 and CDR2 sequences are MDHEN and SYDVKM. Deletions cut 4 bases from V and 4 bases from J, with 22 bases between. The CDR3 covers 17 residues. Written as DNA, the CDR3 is TGTGCCAGCAGTTCAGCGGGGAACTCCCCCTTGACCTATGGCTACACCTTC. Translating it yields CASSSAGNSPLTYGYTF.

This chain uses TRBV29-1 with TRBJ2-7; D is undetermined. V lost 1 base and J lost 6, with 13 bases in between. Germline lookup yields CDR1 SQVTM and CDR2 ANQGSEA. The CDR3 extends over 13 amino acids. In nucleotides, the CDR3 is TGCAGCGTTGAAGCTTCCGTAGGAGCCGAGCAGTACTTC. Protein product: CSVEASVGAEQYF.

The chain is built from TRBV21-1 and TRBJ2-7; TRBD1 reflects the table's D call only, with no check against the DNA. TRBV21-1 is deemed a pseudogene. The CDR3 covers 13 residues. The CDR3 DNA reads TGTGCCAGCGATGACAGGTGTACCTACGAGCAGTACTTC. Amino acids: CASDDRCTYEQYF.

The CDR3 spells CASSQTVIGSSYNSPLHF. DNA for the CDR3: TGTGCCAGCAGCCAGACCGTTATCGGGAGCTCCTATAATTCACCCCTCCACTTT. The V call is TRBV3-1 (or the pseudogene TRBV3-2), the J call TRBJ1-6, with D unclear. The CDR3 spans 18 residues. Germline CDR1 is LGHDT and CDR2 is YNNKEL (reference sequence). V was cut by 3 bases and J by 0 bases, with 15 bases left in between.

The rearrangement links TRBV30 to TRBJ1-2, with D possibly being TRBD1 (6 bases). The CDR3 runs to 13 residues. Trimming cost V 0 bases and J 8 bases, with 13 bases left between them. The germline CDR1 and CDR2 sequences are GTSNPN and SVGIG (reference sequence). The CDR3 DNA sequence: TGTGCCTGGAGTGTAAGACAGGCGGGGGGCTACACCTTC. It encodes CAWSVRQAGGYTF.

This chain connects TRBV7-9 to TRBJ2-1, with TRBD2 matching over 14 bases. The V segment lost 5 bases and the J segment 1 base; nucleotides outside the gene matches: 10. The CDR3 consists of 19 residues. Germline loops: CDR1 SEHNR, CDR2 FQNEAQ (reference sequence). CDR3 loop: CASSPSTGTSGGSYNEQFF. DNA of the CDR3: TGTGCCAGCAGCCCGTCAACCGGGACTAGCGGGGGTTCCTACAATGAGCAGTTCTTC.

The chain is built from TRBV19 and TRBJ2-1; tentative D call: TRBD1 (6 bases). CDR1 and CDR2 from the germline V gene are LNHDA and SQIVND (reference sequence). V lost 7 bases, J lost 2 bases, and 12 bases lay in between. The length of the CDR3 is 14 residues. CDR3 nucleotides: TGTGCCAGTAAATCAGGGGTTGCCTACAATGAGCAGTTCTTC. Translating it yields CASKSGVAYNEQFF. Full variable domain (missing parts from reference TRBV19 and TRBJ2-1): DGGITQSPKYLFRKEGQNVTLSCEQNLNHDAMYWYRQDPGQGLRLIYYSQIVNDFQKGDIAEGYSVSREKKESFPLTVTSAQKNPTAFYLCASKSGVAYNEQFFGPGTRLTVL.

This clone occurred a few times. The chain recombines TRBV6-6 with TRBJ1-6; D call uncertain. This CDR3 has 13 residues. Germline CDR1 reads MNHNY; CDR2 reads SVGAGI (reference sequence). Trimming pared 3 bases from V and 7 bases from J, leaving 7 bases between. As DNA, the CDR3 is TGTGCCAGCAGTTATATTGAAAATTCACCCCTCCACTTT. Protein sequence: CASSYIENSPLHF.

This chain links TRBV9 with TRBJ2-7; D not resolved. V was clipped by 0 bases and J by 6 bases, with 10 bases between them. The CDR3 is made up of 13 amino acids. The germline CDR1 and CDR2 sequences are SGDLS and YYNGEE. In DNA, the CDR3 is TGTGCCAGCAGCGTAGGAGGCGGATCCGAGCAGTACTTC. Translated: CASSVGGGSEQYF.

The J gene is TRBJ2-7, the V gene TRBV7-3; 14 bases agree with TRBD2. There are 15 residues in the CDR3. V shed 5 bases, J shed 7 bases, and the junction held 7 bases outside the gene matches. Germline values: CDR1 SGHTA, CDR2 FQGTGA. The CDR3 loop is CASSLGLAGAEEQYF. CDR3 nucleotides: TGTGCCAGCAGCCTGGGACTAGCGGGAGCAGAAGAGCAGTACTTC.

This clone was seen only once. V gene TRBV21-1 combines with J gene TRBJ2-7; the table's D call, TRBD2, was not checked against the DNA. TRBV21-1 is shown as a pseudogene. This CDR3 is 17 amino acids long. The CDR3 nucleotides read TGTGCCAGCAGCAAAGGCCGCGGGGTGGAGGACCTCTACGAGCAGTACTTC. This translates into CASSKGRGVEDLYEQYF.

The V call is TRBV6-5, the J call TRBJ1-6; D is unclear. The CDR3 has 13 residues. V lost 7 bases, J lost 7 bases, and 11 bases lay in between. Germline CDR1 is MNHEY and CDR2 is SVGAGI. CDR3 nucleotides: TGTGCCAGCAATCGCGCGGAGAATTCACCCCTCCACTTT. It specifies CASNRAENSPLHF.

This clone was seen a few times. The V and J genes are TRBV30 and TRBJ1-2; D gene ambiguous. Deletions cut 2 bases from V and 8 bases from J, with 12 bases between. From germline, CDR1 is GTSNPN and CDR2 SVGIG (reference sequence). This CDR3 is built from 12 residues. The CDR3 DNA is TGTGCCTGGAGTCGCGCGATCCACGGCTACACCTTC. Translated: CAWSRAIHGYTF.

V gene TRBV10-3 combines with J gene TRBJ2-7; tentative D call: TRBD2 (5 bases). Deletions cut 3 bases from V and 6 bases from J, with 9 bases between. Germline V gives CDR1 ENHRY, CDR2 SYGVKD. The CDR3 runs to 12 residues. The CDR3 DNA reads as TGTGCCATCAGTGACTCGGGGATCGAGCAGTACTTC. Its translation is CAISDSGIEQYF.

The CDR3 bases are TGTGCCAGCTCACCTAGCGGGGGAGACAATGAGCAGTTCTTC. This codes for CASSPSGGDNEQFF. The chain combines TRBV18 with TRBJ2-1; 9 bases are shared with TRBD2. This CDR3 spans 14 amino acids. J was trimmed by 5 bases and V by 3 bases; bases with no gene match: 2. The germline V gene encodes CDR1 KGHSH and CDR2 LQKENI.